This T cell receptor beta chain was recorded in a study of blood T cell repertoires in COVID-19. The participants were between about 18 and 89 years old and came from roughly 25 US areas. Authors' analysis steps: Estimated nucleated cell counts came from reference gene primer amplification. The table came from immunoSEQ multiplex PCR; TCRdb's copy has only in-frame clones and leaves some out. The D gene and trimming were derived from the DNA, and the V and J assignments and clone size from that table. Found here are 300,000 to 350,000 clones, roughly nine tenths of them singletons; the top ten hold around 4.2%. This sequence originates from a woman aged 30 to 39 who had been exposed to COVID-19. Sequenced sample: PBMCs or T cells enriched from blood (not recorded which).

CDR3 in amino acids: CATAGASGNTIYF. The CDR3 coding sequence is TGTGCCACCGCCGGAGCCTCTGGAAACACCATATATTTT. V gene TRBV10-3 combines with J gene TRBJ1-3, with D hard to call. The CDR3 length is 13 residues. Trimming took 10 bases from V and 0 from J, leaving 10 bases between them. The germline V gene encodes CDR1 ENHRY and CDR2 SYGVKD.